This is a list of T cell receptor beta chains from one sample in a study of T cell responses to AZD1222 COVID-19 vaccine. TCRdb's table, derived via immunoSEQ multiplex PCR, lists solely in-frame clones and lacks some. The sample contains some 92,000 clones, around 90% of which appear only once. The source material was peripheral blood, sampled on day 0 of AZD1222 vaccination. Receptor source: an adult in good health. The CDR3 runs from the conserved cysteine through the conserved F or W. The D gene is left open where the match is weak. Size is stated for part of the rows, as once, few or many counts, or as a class when the clone is expanded.

>.|TRBJ1-4|TRBV6-5|TRBD1
TGTGCCAGCACCTCAAGAGACAGGGATGGAGAAAAACTGTTTTTT
CASTSRDRDGEKLFF
>once|TRBJ1-5|TRBV4-1|.
TGCGCCAGCAGCCCCCAGGAAAATCAGCCCCAGCATTTT
CASSPQENQPQHF
>.|TRBJ2-7|TRBV7-9|TRBD1
TGTGCCAGCAGCTCACAGGGGGGAACTTCCTACGAGCAGTACTTC
CASSSQGGTSYEQYF
>.|TRBJ1-5|TRBV5-5|.
TGTGCCAGCAGCGCCGGGGGGGCCAATCAGCCCCAGCATTTT
CASSAGGANQPQHF
>.|TRBJ2-1|TRBV5-1|TRBD2
TGCGCCAGCAGTAAGCGGGAGGTTGTAGATGAGCAGTTCTTC
CASSKREVVDEQFF
>.|TRBJ1-1|TRBV7-8|.
TGTGCCAGCAGCTTGGGACACGTCAACACTGAAGCTTTCTTT
CASSLGHVNTEAFF
>.|TRBJ1-4|TRBV5-6|.
TGTGCCAGCAGAGGACGTGGCGTTGGGGAAAAACTGTTTTTT
CASRGRGVGEKLFF
>.|TRBJ2-5|TRBV7-2|.
TGTGCCAGCAGCCATCCCAAAGGGGGGGGCAGAAAAGAGACCCAGTACTTC
CASSHPKGGGRKETQYF
>.|TRBJ2-3|TRBV28|TRBD2
TGTGCCAGCAGTTTTTCTGCGGGAGTAACAGATACGCAGTATTTT
CASSFSAGVTDTQYF
>once|TRBJ2-5|TRBV19|TRBD2
TGTGCCAGTAGTCGTAGCGGGCAAGAGACCCAGTACTTC
CASSRSGQETQYF
>.|TRBJ1-4|TRBV7-8|.
TGTGCCAGCAGGTCGCCCGGGGGGACGGCTAATGAAAAACTGTTTTTT
CASRSPGGTANEKLFF
>.|TRBJ2-5|TRBV14|TRBD2
TGTGCCAGCAGAAAGACTAGCGGGAGGGGAGAGACCCAGTACTTC
CASRKTSGRGETQYF
>.|TRBJ1-2|TRBV5-4|TRBD1
TGTGCCAGCAGCTTATCGGGGACAGGGGACTATGGCTACACCTTC
CASSLSGTGDYGYTF
>.|TRBJ1-3|TRBV28|.
TGTGCCAGCAGGGAAGAGGGTTCAAGGGTTTTCTCTGGAAACACCATATATTTT
CASREEGSRVFSGNTIYF
>.|TRBJ1-2|TRBV28|.
TGTGCCAGCACCTCGGGGGCGGACTATGGCTACACCTTC
CASTSGADYGYTF
>.|TRBJ2-7|TRBV4-3|.
TGCGCCAGCAGCCAACAGACGGGCGGGTACGAGCAGTACTTC
CASSQQTGGYEQYF
>once|TRBJ2-1|TRBV5-1|.
TGCGCCAGCAGCTCCTCCGGGGGCGGATATGATGAGCAGTTCTTC
CASSSSGGGYDEQFF
>.|TRBJ1-2|TRBV9|.
TGTGCCAGCAGCGTAGGGGCCCTGGGTTCTAACTATGGCTACACCTTC
CASSVGALGSNYGYTF
>.|TRBJ1-4|TRBV18|.
TGTGCCAGCTCACCCAGGGCAACTAATGAAAAACTGTTTTTT
CASSPRATNEKLFF
>.|TRBJ2-3|TRBV9|TRBD2
TGTGCCAGCTCTCCGGGGGGGTCTGGCGAAGATACGCAGTATTTT
CASSPGGSGEDTQYF
>.|TRBJ1-3|TRBV7-8|.
TGTGCCAGCAGTCCTATCCAGTTCAGGGGACCAGACTCTGGAAACACCATATATTTT
CASSPIQFRGPDSGNTIYF
>.|TRBJ2-1|TRBV7-2|.
TGTGCCAGCAGCTTAGTGGGGACCTGGGATGAGCAGTTCTTC
CASSLVGTWDEQFF
>.|TRBJ1-4|TRBV5-4|.
TGTGCCAGCAGCCCCCCAGGGTCGGATGAAAAACTGTTTTTT
CASSPPGSDEKLFF
>.|TRBJ1-3|TRBV4-3|TRBD1
TGCGCCAGCAGCCAAGATCCCCCGACAGGGACTGGAAACACCATATATTTT
CASSQDPPTGTGNTIYF
>.|TRBJ2-1|TRBV21-1|.
TGTGCCAGCAGCAAAGCGCTCTCTGGGGCATCAACTTCGGATGAGCAGTTCTTC
CASSKALSGASTSDEQFF
>.|TRBJ1-4|TRBV28|.
TGTGCCAGCAGCTTCACAGGGTTAGATGAAAAACTGTTTTTT
CASSFTGLDEKLFF
>.|TRBJ1-3|TRBV19|.
TGTGCCAGTAGTATTTGGACAGCCAAATCTGGAAACACCATATATTTT
CASSIWTAKSGNTIYF
>.|TRBJ1-6|TRBV7-2|.
TGTGCCAGCAGCTTAGTAGGGGGAAAGGATTCACCCCTCCACTTT
CASSLVGGKDSPLHF
>.|TRBJ2-7|TRBV4-3|.
TGCGCCAGCAGCGAGAAGGACGGACCCTACGAGCAGTACTTC
CASSEKDGPYEQYF
>.|TRBJ2-3|TRBV9|TRBD2
TGTGCCAGCAGCGTAGGTGTAGCGGGAAGCACAGATACGCAGTATTTT
CASSVGVAGSTDTQYF
>.|TRBJ1-1|TRBV27|TRBD1
TGTGCCAGCAGTCCTGGACAGGGGATTGCGAACACTGAAGCTTTCTTT
CASSPGQGIANTEAFF
>.|TRBJ1-1|TRBV7-8|TRBD1
TGTGCCAGCAGCTGGACCCGTACCCGGGACAGGCGGAACACTGAAGCTTTCTTT
CASSWTRTRDRRNTEAFF
>.|TRBJ2-7|TRBV6-6|TRBD2
TGTGCCAGCGCCCCGGGACTAGCGAGTTACGAGCAGTACTTC
CASAPGLASYEQYF
>.|TRBJ2-1|TRBV6-4|TRBD2
TGTGCCAGCAGTGTAGCGGGAGGCTCCTACAATGAGCAGTTCTTC
CASSVAGGSYNEQFF
>.|TRBJ1-2|TRBV6-2/TRBV6-3|.
TGTGCCAGCAGTTACTCGACTGGGGGGATGAATGGCTACACCTTC
CASSYSTGGMNGYTF
>.|TRBJ1-1|TRBV25-1|.
TGTGCCAGCAGTGAATACCAGGGAAACACTGAAGCTTTCTTT
CASSEYQGNTEAFF
>.|TRBJ1-4|TRBV12-3/TRBV12-4|.
TGTGCCAGCAGACCCGGACCGAGTGAAAAACTGTTTTTT
CASRPGPSEKLFF
>.|TRBJ1-2|TRBV6-2/TRBV6-3|.
TGTGCCAGCAGTTCTGCTGGCCGAATCTATGGCTACACCTTC
CASSSAGRIYGYTF
>.|TRBJ2-3|TRBV7-3|.
TGTGCCAGCAGCTTAAGTAGGGGGACAACAGATACGCAGTATTTT
CASSLSRGTTDTQYF
>.|TRBJ1-4|TRBV5-5|.
TGTGCCAGCAGCATCGACAAACCTAATGAAAAACTGTTTTTT
CASSIDKPNEKLFF
>.|TRBJ1-1|TRBV19|TRBD1
TGTGCCAGTAGTCCCGAGAGGGGGCGGTTTACTGAAGCTTTCTTT
CASSPERGRFTEAFF
>.|TRBJ2-1|TRBV18|TRBD1
TGTGCCAGCTCACAGAACAGGGGCAATGAGCAGTTCTTC
CASSQNRGNEQFF
>.|TRBJ1-4|TRBV27|.
TGTGCCAGCCGCCAGTTTAAAGGAGAAAAACTGTTTTTT
CASRQFKGEKLFF
>.|TRBJ2-5|TRBV10-3|.
TGTGCCATCAGTGATTACAGGGTCCCAGAGACCCAGTACTTC
CAISDYRVPETQYF
>.|TRBJ2-7|TRBV4-3|TRBD1
TGCGCCAGCAGCCACCTCCTGGGAGACAGGGGGCAGTACGAGCAGTACTTC
CASSHLLGDRGQYEQYF
>.|TRBJ2-2|TRBV5-4|.
TGTGCCAGCAGCTTGTATTGGGGGATAGAGGGCACCGGGGAGCTGTTTTTT
CASSLYWGIEGTGELFF
>.|TRBJ2-7|TRBV3-1/TRBV3-2|.
TGTGCCAGCAGCCGGAGGACTTCCTACGAGCAGTACTTC
CASSRRTSYEQYF
>.|TRBJ1-1|TRBV11-2|.
TGTGCCAGCAGCTCAACGGCGAACACTGAAGCTTTCTTT
CASSSTANTEAFF
>.|TRBJ1-1|TRBV6-2/TRBV6-3|.
TGTGCCAGCAGTTACTCGACTGGGACTGAAGCTTTCTTT
CASSYSTGTEAFF
>.|TRBJ1-5|TRBV5-5|.
TGTGCCAGCAGCTTGGTGGGCAGGTATGATCAGCCCCAGCATTTT
CASSLVGRYDQPQHF
>.|TRBJ2-3|TRBV7-6|.
TGTGCCAGCAGCCCGACAAGTAGCGCAAGCACAGATACGCAGTATTTT
CASSPTSSASTDTQYF
>.|TRBJ2-1|TRBV9|.
TGTGCCAGCAGCGTAGCTCGTTCAGCCAACAATGAGCAGTTCTTC
CASSVARSANNEQFF
>.|TRBJ1-3|TRBV5-6|.
TGTGCCAGCAGCTTGGGACGGAGCTCTGGAAACACCATATATTTT
CASSLGRSSGNTIYF